The 30 T cell receptor beta chains given below trace back to one sample, sequenced in a study of shared clonotypes between healthy human individuals. Sequencing used immunoSEQ multiplex PCR; TCRdb keeps in-frame clones, though not all of them. In the table there are about 1 million clones, about 70% of which are singletons. Sequencing was performed on memory CD4+ T cells sorted from blood. Subset defined: CD45RA-negative fraction. These receptor sequences come from a man aged 18-30 years in good health.

The rearrangement joins TRBV19 to TRBJ2-5; D is possibly TRBD2 (6 bases). V dropped 2 bases and J dropped 1 base, with 11 bases sitting between them. The CDR3 totals 15 residues. The V gene's germline CDR1 is LNHDA and CDR2 SQIVND (reference sequence). In DNA form, the CDR3 reads TGTGCCAGTAGTATACCGCAGGGAGGCCAAGAGACCCAGTACTTC. As protein: CASSIPQGGQETQYF. Full variable domain (missing parts from reference TRBV19 and TRBJ2-5): DGGITQSPKYLFRKEGQNVTLSCEQNLNHDAMYWYRQDPGQGLRLIYYSQIVNDFQKGDIAEGYSVSREKKESFPLTVTSAQKNPTAFYLCASSIPQGGQETQYFGPGTRLLVL.

The V gene is TRBV30, the J gene TRBJ1-6; D gene ambiguous. The germline CDR1 and CDR2 sequences are GTSNPN and SVGIG (reference sequence). V was shortened by 0 bases and J by 0 bases, with 15 bases between the two germline ends. The CDR3 totals 18 residues. CDR3 nucleotides: TGTGCCTGGAGTGTAGGGCAGCCAGCTAGCTCCTATAATTCACCCCTCCACTTT. Its protein is CAWSVGQPASSYNSPLHF.

This clone was observed a few times. The chain has TRBV30 and TRBJ1-5; the match to TRBD1 covers 10 bases. The trim removed 4 bases at V and 8 bases at J, leaving 2 bases unmatched. The length of the CDR3 is 12 residues. Germline V CDR1 and CDR2: GTSNPN, SVGIG (reference sequence). CDR3 DNA sequence: TGTGCCTGGAACGGACAGGGGGAGCCCCAGCATTTT. Translating it yields CAWNGQGEPQHF.

The chain uses TRBV2 and TRBJ1-2, with 10 bases identical to TRBD1. CDR1 and CDR2 from the germline V gene are SNHLY and FYNNEI. The CDR3 has 16 amino acids. With V trimmed by 3 bases and J by 8 bases, 12 bases remained unmatched. This chain's CDR3 is CASSDHPGQGREGYTF. CDR3 DNA: TGTGCCAGCAGTGATCACCCGGGACAGGGGAGGGAGGGCTACACCTTC.

In its sample, this clone was seen many times. The gene calls are TRBV9 and TRBJ1-2; D unclear. This CDR3 spans 12 amino acids. The V end lost 4 bases, the J end lost 5 bases, and 9 bases lay between the germline ends. Germline loops: CDR1 SGDLS, CDR2 YYNGEE. CDR3 sequence (DNA): TGTGCCAGCAGCCTAGACGAGTATGGCTACACCTTC. Its translation: CASSLDEYGYTF.

This clone was seen a few times. The chain recombines TRBV7-2 with TRBJ1-2; TRBD1 matches 7 bases. Germline V gives CDR1 SGHTA, CDR2 FQGNSA. The ends lost 5 bases at V and 9 bases at J; junction bases unmatched: 6. CDR3 length: 12 amino acids. The chain's CDR3 is CASSARQGSYTF. As DNA, the CDR3 is TGTGCCAGCAGCGCCAGACAGGGAAGCTACACCTTC.

The gene calls are TRBV27 and TRBJ2-3, with unresolved D. The CDR3 runs 15 residues. Looked up from germline, CDR1 is MNHEY and CDR2 is SMNVEV (reference sequence). V lost 2 bases, J lost 1 base, and 10 bases lay in between. CDR3 nucleotide sequence: TGTGCCAGCAGTTTAGCCAGGATAGGCACAGATACGCAGTATTTT. Its translation is CASSLARIGTDTQYF.

This clone appeared a single time. V usage is TRBV29-1 and J usage is TRBJ1-1; D unresolved. The germline V and J ends were trimmed by 7 bases and 1 base, with 10 bases remaining between them. The CDR3 spans 12 residues. Germline CDR1 SQVTM, CDR2 ANQGSEA. As DNA, the CDR3 is TGCAGCGCCACGCCCTGGAACACTGAAGCTTTCTTT. Protein product: CSATPWNTEAFF.

V and J are TRBV19 and TRBJ1-3; 7 nucleotides agree with TRBD1. The CDR3 covers 13 residues. The trim removed 9 bases at V and 2 bases at J, leaving 4 bases unmatched. The germline CDR1 and CDR2 sequences are LNHDA and SQIVND (reference sequence). As DNA, the CDR3 is TGTGCCAGCCCGGACAGGCCTGGAAACACCATATATTTT. It codes for CASPDRPGNTIYF.

This rearrangement joins TRBV9 to TRBJ1-1; D is possibly TRBD1 (6 bases). With 4 bases removed from V and 5 bases from J, the gap between germline ends came to 15 bases. CDR3 length: 14 residues. Germline V gives CDR1 SGDLS, CDR2 YYNGEE. The CDR3 nucleotides read TGTGCCAGCAGCCCTCTCACAGGGAGGACTGAAGCTTTCTTT. As protein: CASSPLTGRTEAFF.

This chain connects TRBV5-4 to TRBJ2-4; D may be TRBD2 (6 bases). The V end lost 0 bases, the J end lost 0 bases, and 7 bases lay between the germline ends. The CDR3 consists of 15 residues. The germline V gene encodes CDR1 SGHNT and CDR2 YYREEE (reference sequence). The CDR3 region has the DNA TGTGCCAGCAGCTTGGACGGGGGAGCCAAAAACATTCAGTACTTC. Amino acid sequence: CASSLDGGAKNIQYF.

This clone was observed a single time. The chain has TRBV18 and TRBJ1-2, with TRBD1 matching over 7 bases. CDR3 length: 14 residues. J lost 8 bases, V lost 6 bases, and 12 bases had no gene match. CDR1 is KGHSH, CDR2 LQKENI, per germline. CDR3 residues: CASSSEARGYGYTF. CDR3 coding DNA: TGTGCCAGCTCGTCCGAGGCCAGGGGGTACGGCTACACCTTC. Full variable domain (missing parts from reference TRBV18 and TRBJ1-2): NAGVMQNPRHLVRRRGQEARLRCSPMKGHSHVYWYRQLPEEGLKFMVYLQKENIIDESGMPKERFSAEFPKEGPSILRIQQVVRGDSAAYFCASSSEARGYGYTFGSGTRLTVV.

This chain connects TRBV6-5 to TRBJ2-5, with D possibly being TRBD2 (6 bases). Trimming removed 0 bases from V and 5 bases from J, with 13 bases in between. Per the germline V gene, CDR1 is MNHEY and CDR2 is SVGAGI. The CDR3 totals 15 residues. The CDR3 loop is CASSYSDYHHETQYF. For the CDR3, the DNA is TGTGCCAGCAGTTACTCGGACTACCATCATGAGACCCAGTACTTC.

This chain connects TRBV2 to TRBJ1-2; 8 bases align to TRBD1. With 4 bases clipped from V and 6 bases from J, the junction kept 13 bases outside the gene matches. The germline CDR1 and CDR2 sequences are SNHLY and FYNNEI. The CDR3 runs to 16 residues. The CDR3 reads CASSATQRTGTNGYTF. In DNA form, the CDR3 reads TGTGCCAGCAGTGCAACCCAAAGGACAGGGACCAATGGCTACACCTTC.

This clone was seen a handful of times. The rearrangement joins TRBV7-9 to TRBJ1-2, with TRBD1 matching 9 bases. From germline, CDR1 is SEHNR and CDR2 FQNEAQ (reference sequence). Trimming removed 1 base from V and 1 base from J; junction bases left unmatched: 7. The CDR3 runs 17 residues. CDR3 sequence reads: CASSLDETGGHNYGYTF. CDR3 coding DNA: TGTGCCAGCAGCTTAGATGAAACAGGGGGCCATAACTATGGCTACACCTTC. Full variable domain (outside the CDR3, taken from reference TRBV7-9 and TRBJ1-2): DTGVSQNPRHKITKRGQNVTFRCDPISEHNRLYWYRQTLGQGPEFLTYFQNEAQLEKSRLLSDRFSAERPKGSFSTLEIQRTEQGDSAMYLCASSLDETGGHNYGYTFGSGTRLTVV.

V and J are TRBV11-2 and TRBJ1-1, with TRBD1 identical over 7 bases. This CDR3 has 13 amino acids. Germline V gene lookup returns CDR1 SGHAT and CDR2 FQNNGV. The V gene end was trimmed by 8 bases and the J gene end by 5 bases; junction bases not matched to a gene: 8. The CDR3 DNA is TGTGCCAGCGGGGGACAGCCTGGGACTGAAGCTTTCTTT. Its protein product is CASGGQPGTEAFF.

For this clone: Other DNA sequences in this specimen translate into the identical CDR3. V usage is TRBV9 and J usage is TRBJ1-3, with unresolved D. From germline, CDR1 is SGDLS and CDR2 YYNGEE. The CDR3 totals 12 residues. V was cut by 3 bases and J by 1 base, with 2 bases left in between. The CDR3 region has the DNA TGTGCCAGCAGCGGGTCTGGAAACACCATATATTTT. This sequence encodes CASSGSGNTIYF.

The chain has TRBV28 and TRBJ2-7; D may be TRBD2 (6 bases). With 5 bases removed from V and 7 bases from J, the gap between germline ends came to 12 bases. Germline values: CDR1 MDHEN, CDR2 SYDVKM. CDR3 length: 12 residues. The CDR3 sequence is CASSPQGGEQYF. Written as DNA, the CDR3 is TGTGCCAGCAGTCCTCAGGGAGGAGAGCAGTACTTC.

As concerns this clone: Other nucleotide sequences from this sample produce the same CDR3. The chain links TRBV9 to TRBJ1-5; 9 nucleotides agree with TRBD1. The length of the CDR3 is 14 residues. V was pared by 2 bases and J by 5 bases, with 2 bases of the junction left unmatched. CDR1 SGDLS and CDR2 YYNGEE come from the germline V gene. The CDR3 is CASSVTGGDQPQHF. In nucleotides, the CDR3 is TGTGCCAGCAGCGTGACAGGGGGTGATCAGCCCCAGCATTTT.

The sample holds many counts of this clone. Other nucleotide sequences from this sample produce the same CDR3. V usage is TRBV30 and J usage is TRBJ2-4; 8 nucleotides align to TRBD1. The germline CDR1 and CDR2 sequences are GTSNPN and SVGIG (reference sequence). Trimming removed 5 bases from V and 3 bases from J; junction bases left unmatched: 9. The CDR3 is made up of 15 amino acids. This CDR3 reads CAWGTGRVVKNIQYF. The CDR3 bases are TGTGCCTGGGGGACAGGTCGGGTGGTCAAAAACATTCAGTACTTC. Drawing the rest from reference TRBV30 and TRBJ2-4, the complete variable domain is SQTIHQWPATLVQPVGSPLSLECTVEGTSNPNLYWYRQAAGRGLQLLFYSVGIGQISSEVPQNLSASRPQDRQFILSSKKLLLSDSGFYLCAWGTGRVVKNIQYFGAGTRLSVL.

This clone showed up just once. The gene calls are TRBV30 and TRBJ2-2; possibly TRBD1 or TRBD2 for D (5 bases each). Per the germline V gene, CDR1 is GTSNPN and CDR2 is SVGIG (reference sequence). This CDR3 has 13 amino acids. V gave up 1 base and J gave up 6 bases, with 9 bases separating them. In nucleotides, the CDR3 is TGTGCCTGGAGTGCGGGGACGCCCGGGGAGCTGTTTTTT. Its protein is CAWSAGTPGELFF.

The chain is built from TRBV7-8 and TRBJ2-5, with D perhaps TRBD1 (5 bases). Deletions cut 7 bases from V and 5 bases from J, with 23 bases between. The CDR3 length is 16 residues. CDR1 and CDR2 from the germline V gene are SGHVS and FQNEAQ. The CDR3 loop reads CASTSLTGSPGETQYF. The CDR3 nucleotides read TGTGCCAGCACCTCATTAACAGGTTCCCCCGGGGAGACCCAGTACTTC.

V is TRBV19 and J is TRBJ1-2; no reliable D call. This CDR3 is built from 14 residues. Deletions cut 5 bases from V and 1 base from J, with 11 bases between. Germline V gene data show CDR1 as LNHDA and CDR2 as SQIVND (reference sequence). The CDR3 DNA reads as TGTGCCAGTAGTTGGAGGGCCCTTAACTATGGCTACACCTTC. Protein sequence: CASSWRALNYGYTF.

The V and J genes are TRBV7-2 and TRBJ2-7; 9 bases align to TRBD2. Germline values: CDR1 SGHTA, CDR2 FQGNSA. Trimming at V came to 3 bases and at J to 4 bases, leaving 4 bases not matched to a gene. This CDR3 is built from 14 residues. The CDR3: CASSLREGLYEQYF. The CDR3 DNA reads TGTGCCAGCAGCTTGCGGGAGGGCCTGTACGAGCAGTACTTC.

This clone was counted a single time. The rearrangement uses TRBV7-2 and TRBJ1-3; the D is unclear. This CDR3 spans 15 amino acids. With 1 base removed from V and 4 bases from J, the gap between germline ends came to 11 bases. Looked up from germline, CDR1 is SGHTA and CDR2 is FQGNSA. CDR3 region: CASSLGVLQGNTIYF. DNA for the CDR3: TGTGCCAGCAGCTTAGGGGTTCTACAGGGAAACACCATATATTTT.

The chain links TRBV10-2 to TRBJ2-7, with 12 positions matching TRBD1. J lost 3 bases, V lost 6 bases, and 15 bases had no gene match. CDR3 length equals 18 residues. CDR1 and CDR2 from the germline V gene are WSHSY and SAAADI. CDR3 loop: CASRPGTGGNTRDYEQYF. CDR3 in DNA: TGCGCCAGCAGGCCCGGGACAGGGGGCAATACCCGCGACTACGAGCAGTACTTC.

The chain recombines TRBV6-6 with TRBJ2-7; possible D gene TRBD1, 5 bases. The CDR3 consists of 14 residues. The V gene's germline CDR1 is MNHNY and CDR2 SVGAGI (reference sequence). Trimming pared 0 bases from V and 5 bases from J, leaving 11 bases between. CDR3 loop: CASSYSPWGHEQYF. CDR3 in DNA: TGTGCCAGCAGTTACTCCCCGTGGGGCCACGAGCAGTACTTC.

The CDR3: CASSSLQVAKNIQYF. CDR3 coding DNA: TGTGCCAGCAGTTCTCTACAGGTAGCCAAAAACATTCAGTACTTC. The chain combines TRBV27 with TRBJ2-4, with D tentatively TRBD1 (5 bases). This CDR3 has 15 residues. V gave up 4 bases and J gave up 0 bases, with 10 bases separating them. The germline gives CDR1 MNHEY, CDR2 SMNVEV (reference sequence).

The rearrangement links TRBV4-1 to TRBJ2-5; 12 nucleotides agree with TRBD2. Germline V gene sequence: CDR1 MGHRA, CDR2 YSYEKL. The CDR3 is 16 residues long. The junction had 3 bases not matched to a gene; V was cut back by 0 bases and J by 4 bases. CDR3 in amino acids: CASSQDPLAGGETQYF. For the CDR3, the DNA is TGCGCCAGCAGCCAAGATCCACTAGCGGGAGGAGAGACCCAGTACTTC.

This clone was detected ten times or more. This chain joins TRBV30 and TRBJ1-1; tentatively, D is TRBD1 (6 bases). Germline-derived CDR1 and CDR2 are GTSNPN and SVGIG (reference sequence). The CDR3 has 13 amino acids. The germline V and J ends were trimmed by 2 bases and 5 bases, with 12 bases remaining between them. The CDR3 DNA follows: TGTGCCTGGAGTCTCAGTACAGGGACTGAAGCTTTCTTT. This translates into CAWSLSTGTEAFF.